This T cell receptor (beta chain) is from a study of control samples from healthy donors and cancer patients. Sequencing used immunoSEQ multiplex PCR; TCRdb keeps in-frame clones, though not all of them. The sample consists of 120,000 to 150,000 clones, 91% of them appearing once. This CDR3 region has 14 residues. The germline V gene encodes CDR1 SGHTA and CDR2 FQGNSA. The V end was cut by 4 bases, the J end by 4 bases, with 11 bases between. The J gene is TRBJ1-3, the V gene TRBV7-2; D uncertain. Sequences were obtained from blood. The receptor's source is a young man in good health. Here the CDR3 DNA reads TGTGCCAGCAGCTACGAACCCCGGGGAAACACCATATATTTT. This translates into CASSYEPRGNTIYF.